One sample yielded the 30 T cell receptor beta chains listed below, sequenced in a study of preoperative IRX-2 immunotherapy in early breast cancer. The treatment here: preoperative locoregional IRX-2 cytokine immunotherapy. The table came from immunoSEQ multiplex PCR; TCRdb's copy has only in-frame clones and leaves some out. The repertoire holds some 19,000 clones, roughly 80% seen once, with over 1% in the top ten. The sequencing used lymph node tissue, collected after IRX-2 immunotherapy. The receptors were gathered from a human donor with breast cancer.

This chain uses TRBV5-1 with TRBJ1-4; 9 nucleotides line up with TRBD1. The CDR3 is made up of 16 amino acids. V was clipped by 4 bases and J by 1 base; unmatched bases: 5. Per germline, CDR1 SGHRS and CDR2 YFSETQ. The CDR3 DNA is TGCGCCAGCAGCCGGACAGGGGACGGAACTAATGAAAAACTGTTTTTT. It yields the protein CASSRTGDGTNEKLFF.

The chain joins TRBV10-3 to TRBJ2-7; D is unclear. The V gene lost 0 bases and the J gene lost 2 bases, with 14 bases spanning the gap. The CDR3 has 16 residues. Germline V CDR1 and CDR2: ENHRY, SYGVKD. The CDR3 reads CAISESVIANAYEQYF. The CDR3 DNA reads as TGTGCCATCAGTGAGTCAGTAATAGCTAATGCCTACGAGCAGTACTTC.

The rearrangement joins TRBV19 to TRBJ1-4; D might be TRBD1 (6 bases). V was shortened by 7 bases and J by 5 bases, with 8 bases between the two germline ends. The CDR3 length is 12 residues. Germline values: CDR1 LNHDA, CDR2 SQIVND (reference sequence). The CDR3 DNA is TGTGCCAGTAAGGGGGGAAATGAAAAACTGTTTTTT. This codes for CASKGGNEKLFF.

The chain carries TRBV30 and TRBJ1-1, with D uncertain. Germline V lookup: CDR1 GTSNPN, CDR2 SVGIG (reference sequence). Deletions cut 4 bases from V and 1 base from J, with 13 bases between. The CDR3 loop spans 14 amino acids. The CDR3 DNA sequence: TGTGCCTGGACACATGGCCTCGGGAACACTGAAGCTTTCTTT. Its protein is CAWTHGLGNTEAFF.

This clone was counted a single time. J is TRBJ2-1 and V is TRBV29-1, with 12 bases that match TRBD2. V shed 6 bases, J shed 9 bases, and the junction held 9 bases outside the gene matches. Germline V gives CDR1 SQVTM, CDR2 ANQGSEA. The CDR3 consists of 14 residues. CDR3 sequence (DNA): TGCAGCGTGCTGACTAGCGGGGGATCAAGTGAGCAGTTCTTC. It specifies CSVLTSGGSSEQFF.

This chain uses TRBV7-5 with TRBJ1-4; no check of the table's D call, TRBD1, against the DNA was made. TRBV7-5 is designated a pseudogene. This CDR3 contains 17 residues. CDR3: CASSLGRDRVANEKLFF. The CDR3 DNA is TGTGCCAGCAGCTTGGGCAGGGACAGAGTAGCTAATGAAAAACTGTTTTTT.

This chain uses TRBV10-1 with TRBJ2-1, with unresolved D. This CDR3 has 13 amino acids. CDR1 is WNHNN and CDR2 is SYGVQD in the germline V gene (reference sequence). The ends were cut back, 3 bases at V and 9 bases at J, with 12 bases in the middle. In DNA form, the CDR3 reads TGCGCCAGCAGTGAAATCTCATCGGCTGAGCAGTTCTTC. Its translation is CASSEISSAEQFF.

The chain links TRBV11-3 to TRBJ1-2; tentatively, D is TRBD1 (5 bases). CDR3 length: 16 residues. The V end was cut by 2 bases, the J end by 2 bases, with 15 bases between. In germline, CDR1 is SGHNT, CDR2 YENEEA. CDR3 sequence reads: CASSLWPAGPNYGYTF. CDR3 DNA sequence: TGTGCCAGCAGCTTATGGCCCGCGGGGCCGAACTATGGCTACACCTTC.

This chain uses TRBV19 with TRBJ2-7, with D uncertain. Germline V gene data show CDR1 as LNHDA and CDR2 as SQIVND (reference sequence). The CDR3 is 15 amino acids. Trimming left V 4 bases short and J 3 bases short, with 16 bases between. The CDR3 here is CASSTRVGLSYEQYF. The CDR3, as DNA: TGTGCCAGTAGTACCCGGGTGGGTTTAAGCTACGAGCAGTACTTC.

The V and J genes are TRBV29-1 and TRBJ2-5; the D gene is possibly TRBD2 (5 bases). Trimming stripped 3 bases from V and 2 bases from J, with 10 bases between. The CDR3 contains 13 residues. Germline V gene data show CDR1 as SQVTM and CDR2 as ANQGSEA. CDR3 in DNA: TGCAGCGTTGACGGGGAGCGTCAAGAGACCCAGTACTTC. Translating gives CSVDGERQETQYF.

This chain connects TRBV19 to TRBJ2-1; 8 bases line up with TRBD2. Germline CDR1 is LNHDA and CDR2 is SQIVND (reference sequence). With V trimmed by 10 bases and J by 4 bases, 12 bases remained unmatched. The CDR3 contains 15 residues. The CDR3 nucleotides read TGTGCCACCCTCGGGGCTAGCGGGCGATACAATGAGCAGTTCTTC. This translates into CATLGASGRYNEQFF.

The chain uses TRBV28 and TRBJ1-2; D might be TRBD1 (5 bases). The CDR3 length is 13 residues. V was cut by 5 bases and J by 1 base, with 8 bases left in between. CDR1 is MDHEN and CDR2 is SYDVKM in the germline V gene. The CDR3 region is CASSPDSNYGYTF. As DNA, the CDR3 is TGTGCCAGCAGTCCCGACAGTAACTATGGCTACACCTTC.

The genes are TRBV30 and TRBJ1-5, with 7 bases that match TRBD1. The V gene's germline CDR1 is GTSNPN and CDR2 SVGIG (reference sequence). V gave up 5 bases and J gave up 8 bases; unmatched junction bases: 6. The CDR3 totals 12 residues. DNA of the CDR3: TGTGCCTGGGACAGGGTAACGGAGCCCCAGCATTTT. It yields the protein CAWDRVTEPQHF.

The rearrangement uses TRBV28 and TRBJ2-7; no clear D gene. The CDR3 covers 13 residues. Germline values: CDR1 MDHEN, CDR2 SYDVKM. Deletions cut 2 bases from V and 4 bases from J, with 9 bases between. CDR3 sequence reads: CASSLNPRYEQYF. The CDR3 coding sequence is TGTGCCAGCAGTTTAAACCCCCGGTACGAGCAGTACTTC.

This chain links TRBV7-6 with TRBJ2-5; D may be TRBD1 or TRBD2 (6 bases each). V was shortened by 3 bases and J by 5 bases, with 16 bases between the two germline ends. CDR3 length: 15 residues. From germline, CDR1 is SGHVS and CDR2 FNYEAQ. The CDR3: CASSLVGGEGETQYF. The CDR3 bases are TGTGCCAGCAGCTTGGTGGGGGGCGAGGGTGAGACCCAGTACTTC.

CDR3 loop: CSVEDSNQPQHF. The CDR3 nucleotides read TGCAGCGTTGAAGACTCTAATCAGCCCCAGCATTTT. The V and J genes are TRBV29-1 and TRBJ1-5, with D unclear. V lost 0 bases and J 4 bases, leaving 4 bases between the germline ends. This CDR3 has 12 amino acids. Germline V gene lookup returns CDR1 SQVTM and CDR2 ANQGSEA.

CDR3 sequence reads: CSVEDWGNEQFF. The CDR3 DNA sequence: TGCAGCGTTGAAGACTGGGGGAATGAGCAGTTCTTC. The chain employs TRBV29-1 and TRBJ2-1; either TRBD1 or TRBD2 may supply D (5 bases each). Per the germline V gene, CDR1 is SQVTM and CDR2 is ANQGSEA. With 0 bases removed from V and 7 bases from J, the gap between germline ends came to 7 bases. The CDR3 totals 12 residues.

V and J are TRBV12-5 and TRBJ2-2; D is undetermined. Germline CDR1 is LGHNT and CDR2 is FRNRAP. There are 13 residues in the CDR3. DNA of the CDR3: TGTGCCAGCACCCAAGGGCCGTTCGGGGAGCTGTTTTTT. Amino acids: CASTQGPFGELFF.

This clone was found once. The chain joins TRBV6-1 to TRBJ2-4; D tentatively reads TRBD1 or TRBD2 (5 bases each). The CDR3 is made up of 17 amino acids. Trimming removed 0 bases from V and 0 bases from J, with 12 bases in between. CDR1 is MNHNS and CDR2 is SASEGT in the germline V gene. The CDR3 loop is CASSEAARGVAKNIQYF. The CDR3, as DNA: TGTGCCAGCAGTGAAGCGGCGAGGGGAGTAGCCAAAAACATTCAGTACTTC.

CDR3 sequence (DNA): TGTGCCAGCAGTTTACAGGGGGCTGACACTGAAGCTTTCTTT. The encoded protein is CASSLQGADTEAFF. The chain employs TRBV11-3 and TRBJ1-1; 9 nucleotides align to TRBD1. Germline CDR1 reads SGHNT; CDR2 reads YENEEA. V shed 6 bases, J shed 3 bases, and the junction held 5 bases outside the gene matches. The CDR3 consists of 14 residues.

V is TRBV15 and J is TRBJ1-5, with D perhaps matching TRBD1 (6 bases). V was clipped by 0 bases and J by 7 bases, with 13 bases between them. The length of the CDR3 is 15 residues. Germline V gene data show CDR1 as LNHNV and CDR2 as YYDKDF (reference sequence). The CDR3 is CATSRDPSGEQPQHF. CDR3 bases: TGTGCCACCAGCAGAGATCCGTCAGGGGAACAGCCCCAGCATTTT.

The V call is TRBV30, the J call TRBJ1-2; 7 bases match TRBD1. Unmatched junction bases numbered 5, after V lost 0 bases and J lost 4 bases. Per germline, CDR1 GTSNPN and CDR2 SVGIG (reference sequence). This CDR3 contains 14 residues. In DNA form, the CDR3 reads TGTGCCTGGAGTGTTACCGGGACAGTCTATGGCTACACCTTC. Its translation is CAWSVTGTVYGYTF.

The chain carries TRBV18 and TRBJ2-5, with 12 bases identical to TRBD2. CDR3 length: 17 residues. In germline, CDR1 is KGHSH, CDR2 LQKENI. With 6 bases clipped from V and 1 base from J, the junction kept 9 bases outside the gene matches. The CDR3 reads CASSRTSGVNLQETQYF. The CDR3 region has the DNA TGTGCCAGCTCTAGGACTAGCGGGGTAAACCTCCAAGAGACCCAGTACTTC.

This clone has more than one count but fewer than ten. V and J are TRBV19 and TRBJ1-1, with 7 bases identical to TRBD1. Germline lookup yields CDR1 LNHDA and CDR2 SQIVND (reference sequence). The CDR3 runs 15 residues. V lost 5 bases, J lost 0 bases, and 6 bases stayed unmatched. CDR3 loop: CASSLMTGMNTEAFF. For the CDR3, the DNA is TGTGCCAGTAGTCTCATGACAGGGATGAACACTGAAGCTTTCTTT.

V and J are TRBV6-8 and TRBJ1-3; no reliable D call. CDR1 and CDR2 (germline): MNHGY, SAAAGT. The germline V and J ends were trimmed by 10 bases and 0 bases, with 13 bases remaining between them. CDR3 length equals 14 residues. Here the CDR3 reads CAISAVGSGNTIYF. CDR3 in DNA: TGTGCCATCAGCGCCGTGGGCTCTGGAAACACCATATATTTT.

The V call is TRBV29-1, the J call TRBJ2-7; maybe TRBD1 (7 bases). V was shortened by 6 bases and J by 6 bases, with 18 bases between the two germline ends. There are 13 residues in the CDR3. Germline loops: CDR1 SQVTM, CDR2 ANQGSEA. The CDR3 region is CSVPGGGHGEQYF. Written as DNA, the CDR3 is TGCAGCGTCCCCGGAGGGGGCCATGGCGAGCAGTACTTC.

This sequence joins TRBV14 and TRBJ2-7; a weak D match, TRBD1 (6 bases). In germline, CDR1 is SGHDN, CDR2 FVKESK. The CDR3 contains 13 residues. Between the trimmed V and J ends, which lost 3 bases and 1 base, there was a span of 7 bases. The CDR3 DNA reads TGTGCCAGCAGCCAGGGACAATCCTACGAGCAGTACTTC. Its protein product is CASSQGQSYEQYF.

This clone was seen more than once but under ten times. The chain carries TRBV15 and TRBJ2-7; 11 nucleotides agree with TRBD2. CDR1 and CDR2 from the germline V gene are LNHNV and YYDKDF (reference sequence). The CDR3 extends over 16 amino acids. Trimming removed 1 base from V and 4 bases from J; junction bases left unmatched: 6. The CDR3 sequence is CATSRVVTSGSYEQYF. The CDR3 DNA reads TGTGCCACCAGCAGAGTGGTCACTAGCGGGAGTTACGAGCAGTACTTC.

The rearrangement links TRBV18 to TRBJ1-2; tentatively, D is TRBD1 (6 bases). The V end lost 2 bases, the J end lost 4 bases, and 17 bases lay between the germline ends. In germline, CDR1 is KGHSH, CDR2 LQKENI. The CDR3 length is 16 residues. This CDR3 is CASSPLDRQPGYGYTF. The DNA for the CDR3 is TGTGCCAGCTCACCATTGGACAGACAACCTGGCTATGGCTACACCTTC. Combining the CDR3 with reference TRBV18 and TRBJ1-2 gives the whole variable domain NAGVMQNPRHLVRRRGQEARLRCSPMKGHSHVYWYRQLPEEGLKFMVYLQKENIIDESGMPKERFSAEFPKEGPSILRIQQVVRGDSAAYFCASSPLDRQPGYGYTFGSGTRLTVV.

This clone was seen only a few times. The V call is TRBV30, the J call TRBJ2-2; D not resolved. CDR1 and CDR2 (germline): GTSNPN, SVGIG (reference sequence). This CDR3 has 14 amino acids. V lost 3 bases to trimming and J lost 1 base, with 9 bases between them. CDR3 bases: TGTGCCTGGAGATGGCAGTTGAACACCGGGGAGCTGTTTTTT. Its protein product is CAWRWQLNTGELFF.